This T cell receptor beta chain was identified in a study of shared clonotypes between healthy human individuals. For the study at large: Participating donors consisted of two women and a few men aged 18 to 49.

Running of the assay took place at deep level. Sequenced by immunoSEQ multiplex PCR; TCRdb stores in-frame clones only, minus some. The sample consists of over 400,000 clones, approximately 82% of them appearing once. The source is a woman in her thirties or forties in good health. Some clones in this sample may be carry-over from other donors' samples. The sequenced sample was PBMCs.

This CDR3 reads CASSEGRGTGAFF. The CDR3 bases are TGTGCCAGCAGTGAGGGTAGGGGGACAGGGGCTTTCTTT. The chain has TRBV6-1 and TRBJ1-1; 9 bases align to TRBD1. The CDR3 consists of 13 residues. The J segment lost 11 bases and the V segment lost 3 bases, leaving 7 bases of the junction unmatched. The germline gives CDR1 MNHNS, CDR2 SASEGT.